This TCR beta chain was recovered during a study of Ad26.COV2.S vaccination and SARS-CoV-2 variants. Treatment specified: some 20 received Ad26.COV2.S at low or high dose, single or two shots; several received placebo; per-sample allocation not given. Day 63 following the first vaccine or placebo injection was when the samples were taken. Libraries were prepared by immunoSEQ multiplex PCR; TCRdb keeps only in-frame clonotypes and omits some of them. The data hold 380,000 or so clones, with around 90% observed a single time. The CDR3 spans 15 residues. V was pared by 1 base and J by 7 bases, with 6 bases of the junction left unmatched. In germline, CDR1 is GTSNPN, CDR2 SVGIG (reference sequence).

The source is a person aged 18-65 years who received the Ad26.COV2.S COVID-19 vaccine or a placebo. The specimen comprised peripheral blood, sampled in a trial of Ad26.COV2.S vaccine versus placebo. The chain uses TRBV30 and TRBJ1-6; 8 bases match TRBD1. CDR3 loop: CAWSAGQGGNSPLHF. The DNA of the CDR3 is TGTGCCTGGAGTGCAGGACAGGGAGGGAATTCACCCCTCCACTTT.